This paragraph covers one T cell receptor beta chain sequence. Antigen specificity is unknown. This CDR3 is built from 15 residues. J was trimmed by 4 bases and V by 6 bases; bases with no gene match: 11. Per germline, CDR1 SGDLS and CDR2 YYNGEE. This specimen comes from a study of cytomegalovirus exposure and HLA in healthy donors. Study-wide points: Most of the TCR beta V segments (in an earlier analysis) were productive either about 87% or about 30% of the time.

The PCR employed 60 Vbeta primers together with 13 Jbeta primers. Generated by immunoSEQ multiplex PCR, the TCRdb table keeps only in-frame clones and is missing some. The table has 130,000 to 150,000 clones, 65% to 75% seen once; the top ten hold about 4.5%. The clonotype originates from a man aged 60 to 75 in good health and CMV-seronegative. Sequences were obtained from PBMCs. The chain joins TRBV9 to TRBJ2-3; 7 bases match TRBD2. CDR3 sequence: CASTPGGSMSDTQYF. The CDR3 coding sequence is TGTGCCAGCACCCCGGGCGGGAGCATGTCAGATACGCAGTATTTT.